This T cell receptor beta chain was obtained from a study of T cell clonotyping in hematopoietic cell transplantation. Data came from immunoSEQ multiplex PCR; TCRdb stores just in-frame clones and leaves some out. The sample shows 16,000 or so clones, 93% of them seen only once. Per germline, CDR1 SGHTA and CDR2 FQGNSA. The CDR3 covers 16 residues. V was trimmed by 1 base and J by 3 bases, leaving 10 bases between them. The sample's time point: recipient sample about 28 days before transplant, after cytoreduction. The V and J genes are TRBV7-2 and TRBJ1-6; D is perhaps TRBD1 (6 bases). Source: peripheral blood mononuclear cells, taken before stem cell transplant. This clonotype originated in a young man with biphenotypic leukemia. Some clones in this sample may be carry-over from other donors' samples. The CDR3 DNA sequence: TGTGCCAGCAGCTTAGGCTCCAGGGGCTATAATTCACCCCTCCACTTT. This sequence encodes CASSLGSRGYNSPLHF.